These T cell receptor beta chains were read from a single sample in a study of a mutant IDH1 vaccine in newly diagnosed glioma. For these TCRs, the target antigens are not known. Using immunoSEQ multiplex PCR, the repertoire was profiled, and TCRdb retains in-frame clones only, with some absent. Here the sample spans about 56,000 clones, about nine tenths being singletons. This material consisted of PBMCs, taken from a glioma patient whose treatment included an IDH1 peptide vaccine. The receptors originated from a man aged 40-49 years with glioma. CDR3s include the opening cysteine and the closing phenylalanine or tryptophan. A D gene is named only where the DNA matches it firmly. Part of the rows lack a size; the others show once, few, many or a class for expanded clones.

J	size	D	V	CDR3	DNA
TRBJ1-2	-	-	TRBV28	CASSQTNNDGYTF	TGTGCCAGCAGTCAAACAAACAATGATGGCTACACCTTC
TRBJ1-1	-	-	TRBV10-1	CASSESGTMEAFF	TGCGCCAGCAGTGAGTCCGGGACGATGGAAGCTTTCTTT
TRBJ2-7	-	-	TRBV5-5	CASSLEGSSYEQYF	TGTGCCAGCAGCTTGGAGGGAAGCTCCTACGAGCAGTACTTC
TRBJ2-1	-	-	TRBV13	CASSPISDNEQFF	TGTGCCAGCAGCCCGATAAGCGACAATGAGCAGTTCTTC
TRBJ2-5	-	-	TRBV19	CASSIGNRQETQYF	TGTGCCAGTAGTATAGGGAACAGACAAGAGACCCAGTACTTC
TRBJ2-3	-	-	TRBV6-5	CASRPTDDTDTQYF	TGTGCCAGCAGACCAACGGACGACACAGATACGCAGTATTTT
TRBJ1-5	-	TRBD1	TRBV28	CASRASTGGANQPQHF	TGTGCCAGCAGGGCATCAACAGGGGGCGCAAATCAGCCCCAGCATTTT
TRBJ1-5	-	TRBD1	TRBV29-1	CSAEQGAGQPQHF	TGCAGCGCCGAACAGGGGGCAGGTCAGCCCCAGCATTTT
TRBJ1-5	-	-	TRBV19	CASSATLAQPQHF	TGTGCCAGTAGTGCGACACTCGCACAGCCCCAGCATTTT
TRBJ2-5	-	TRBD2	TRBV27	CASSLSVAGQETQYF	TGTGCCAGCAGTTTATCGGTAGCGGGACAAGAGACCCAGTACTTC
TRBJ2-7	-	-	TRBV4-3	CASSQDRRWEQYF	TGCGCCAGCAGCCAAGATAGGCGTTGGGAGCAGTACTTC
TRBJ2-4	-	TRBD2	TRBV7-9	CASSLALAGVSIQYF	TGTGCCAGCAGCTTAGCCTTAGCGGGAGTAAGCATTCAGTACTTC
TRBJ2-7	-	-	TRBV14	CASSQGPYEQYF	TGTGCCAGCAGCCAGGGGCCCTACGAGCAGTACTTC
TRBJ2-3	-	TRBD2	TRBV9	CASRPGLADTDTQYF	TGTGCCAGCAGGCCGGGACTAGCGGACACAGATACGCAGTATTTT
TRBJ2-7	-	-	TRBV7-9	CASSLVLNYEQYF	TGTGCCAGCAGCTTAGTTTTGAACTACGAGCAGTACTTC
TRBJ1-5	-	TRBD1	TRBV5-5	CASSAGQGHQPQHF	TGTGCCAGCAGCGCGGGACAGGGGCATCAGCCCCAGCATTTT
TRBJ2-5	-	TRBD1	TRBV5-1	CASSLQGALGPETQYF	TGCGCCAGCAGCTTACAGGGGGCGCTCGGGCCGGAGACCCAGTACTTC
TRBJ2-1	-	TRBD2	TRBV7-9	CASSWRGEREFEGQFF	TGTGCCAGCAGCTGGAGGGGTGAGCGGGAGTTTGAAGGGCAGTTCTTC
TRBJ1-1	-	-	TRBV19	CASSDGGQLLETEAFF	TGTGCCAGTAGTGATGGGGGTCAACTCCTCGAGACTGAAGCTTTCTTT
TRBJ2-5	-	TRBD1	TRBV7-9	CASSQDRVWDTQYF	TGTGCCAGCAGCCAGGACAGGGTATGGGATACCCAGTACTTC
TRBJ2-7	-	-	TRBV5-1	CASRMGGVDEQYF	TGCGCCAGCAGGATGGGGGGTGTCGACGAGCAGTACTTC
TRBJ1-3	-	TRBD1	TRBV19	CASTRGPGNTIYF	TGTGCCAGTACCAGGGGGCCTGGAAACACCATATATTTT
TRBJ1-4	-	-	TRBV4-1	CASSQQGGRHEKLFF	TGCGCCAGCAGCCAACAAGGGGGAAGGCATGAAAAACTGTTTTTT
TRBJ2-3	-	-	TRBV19	CASRPSGTDTQYF	TGTGCCAGTAGGCCTAGTGGCACAGATACGCAGTATTTT
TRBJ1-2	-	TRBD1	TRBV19	CASGDRGQDYGYTF	TGTGCCAGTGGAGACAGGGGGCAGGACTATGGCTACACCTTC
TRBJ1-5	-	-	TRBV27	CASSLRGTGQPQHF	TGTGCCAGCAGCCTCAGGGGAACAGGGCAGCCCCAGCATTTT
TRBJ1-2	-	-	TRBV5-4	CASSQNGQPEVYGYTF	TGTGCCAGCAGCCAAAACGGACAGCCGGAGGTCTATGGCTACACCTTC
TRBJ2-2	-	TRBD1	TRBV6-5	CAIRRQGKTGELFF	TGTGCCATCAGACGACAGGGAAAAACCGGGGAGCTGTTTTTT
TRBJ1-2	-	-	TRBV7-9	CASSFDTYTF	TGTGCCAGCAGCTTCGACACTTACACCTTC
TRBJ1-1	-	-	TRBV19	CASSTRGGNTEAFF	TGTGCCAGTAGTACCCGGGGGGGGAACACTGAAGCTTTCTTT
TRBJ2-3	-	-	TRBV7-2	CASSSRRQPLSTDTQYF	TGTGCCAGCAGCTCGCGGCGACAGCCCCTCAGCACAGATACGCAGTATTTT
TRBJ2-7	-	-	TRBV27	CASRQGWLSSYEQYF	TGTGCCAGCAGGCAGGGGTGGTTGAGCTCCTACGAGCAGTACTTC
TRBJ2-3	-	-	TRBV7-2	CASGIPSTDTQYF	TGTGCCAGCGGGATCCCTAGCACAGATACGCAGTATTTT
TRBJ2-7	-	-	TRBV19	CASSTSGTSYEQYF	TGTGCCAGTAGTACGTCCGGGACAAGCTACGAGCAGTACTTC
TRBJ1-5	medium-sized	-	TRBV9	CASSLFHQPQHF	TGTGCCAGCAGCCTGTTTCATCAGCCCCAGCATTTT
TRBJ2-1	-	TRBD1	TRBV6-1	CASSEADRVPYNEQFF	TGTGCCAGCAGTGAAGCGGACAGGGTCCCTTACAATGAGCAGTTCTTC
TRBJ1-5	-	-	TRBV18	CASSPNSGNNQPQHF	TGTGCCAGCTCACCTAACTCGGGGAACAATCAGCCCCAGCATTTT
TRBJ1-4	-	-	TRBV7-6	CASSWSLNEKLFF	TGTGCCAGCAGCTGGTCTCTAAATGAAAAACTGTTTTTT
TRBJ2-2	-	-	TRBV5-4	CASSFEKRGWTGELFF	TGTGCCAGCAGCTTTGAAAAGAGGGGATGGACCGGGGAGCTGTTTTTT
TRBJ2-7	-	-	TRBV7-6	CASSLAGQVYEQYF	TGTGCCAGCAGCTTAGCGGGACAAGTCTACGAGCAGTACTTC
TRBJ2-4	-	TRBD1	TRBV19	CASSPDRGGGNIQYF	TGTGCCAGTAGTCCCGACAGGGGGGGAGGCAACATTCAGTACTTC
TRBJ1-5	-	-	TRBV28	CASSTHGQPQHF	TGTGCCAGCAGCACTCATGGACAGCCCCAGCATTTT
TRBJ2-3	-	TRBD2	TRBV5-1	CASSLSLAGASDTQYF	TGCGCCAGCAGCTTGAGCCTAGCGGGAGCGTCAGATACGCAGTATTTT
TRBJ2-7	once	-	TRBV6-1	CASSVQTGFAYEQYF	TGTGCCAGCAGTGTCCAAACAGGGTTTGCCTACGAGCAGTACTTC
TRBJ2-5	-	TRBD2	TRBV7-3	CASSLGAGTKQETQYF	TGTGCCAGCAGCTTGGGAGCCGGGACTAAGCAAGAGACCCAGTACTTC
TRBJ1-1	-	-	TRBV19	CASQGGADTEAFF	TGTGCCAGCCAAGGGGGAGCGGACACTGAAGCTTTCTTT
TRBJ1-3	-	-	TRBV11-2	CASSNPAAGNTIYF	TGTGCCAGCAGCAACCCGGCGGCTGGAAACACCATATATTTT
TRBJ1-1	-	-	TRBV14	CASSLRGGNTEAFF	TGTGCCAGCAGCCTCAGGGGAGGGAACACTGAAGCTTTCTTT
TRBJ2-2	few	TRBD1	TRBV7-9	CASSLGDRAGELFF	TGTGCCAGCAGCTTAGGGGACAGGGCCGGGGAGCTGTTTTTT
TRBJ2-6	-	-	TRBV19	CASSRPGAGANVLTF	TGTGCCAGTAGTCGCCCAGGGGCTGGGGCCAACGTCCTGACTTTC
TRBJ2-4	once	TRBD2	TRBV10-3	CAIRSGGGLAKNIQYF	TGTGCCATCAGAAGCGGCGGGGGGCTAGCCAAAAACATTCAGTACTTC
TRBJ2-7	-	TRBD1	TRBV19	CASSIPGQLHYEQYF	TGTGCCAGTAGTATACCGGGACAGCTGCACTACGAGCAGTACTTC